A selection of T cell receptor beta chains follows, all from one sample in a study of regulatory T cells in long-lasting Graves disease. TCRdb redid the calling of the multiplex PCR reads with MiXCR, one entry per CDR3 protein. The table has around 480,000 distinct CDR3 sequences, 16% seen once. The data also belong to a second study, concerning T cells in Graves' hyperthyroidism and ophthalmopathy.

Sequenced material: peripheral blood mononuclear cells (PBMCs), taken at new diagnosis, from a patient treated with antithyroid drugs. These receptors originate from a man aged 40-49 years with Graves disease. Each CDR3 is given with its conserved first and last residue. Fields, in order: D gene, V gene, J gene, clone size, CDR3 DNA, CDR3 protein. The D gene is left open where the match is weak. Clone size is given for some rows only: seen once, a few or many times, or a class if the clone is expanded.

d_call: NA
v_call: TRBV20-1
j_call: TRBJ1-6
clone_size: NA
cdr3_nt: TGCAGTGCTAGACGGTGGGCGCAGAGAGCGATTTCACCCCTCCACTTT
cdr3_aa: CSARRWAQRAISPLHF

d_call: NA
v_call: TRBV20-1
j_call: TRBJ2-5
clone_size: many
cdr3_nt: TGCAGTGCTAAACCAAAAGAGACCCAGTACTTC
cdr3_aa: CSAKPKETQYF

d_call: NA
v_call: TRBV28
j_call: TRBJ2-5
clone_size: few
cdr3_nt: TGTGCCAGCAATAGGGGGTCGGAGACCCAGTACTTC
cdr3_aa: CASNRGSETQYF

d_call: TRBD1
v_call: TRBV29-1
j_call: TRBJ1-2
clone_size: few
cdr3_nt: TGCAGCGTTGGGACAGGGTTGAGCGGCTACACCTTC
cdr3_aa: CSVGTGLSGYTF

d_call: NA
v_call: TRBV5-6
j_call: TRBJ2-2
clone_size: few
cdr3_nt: TGTGCCAGCAGCCCCGGACAGTGGTCGGGGGAGCTGTTTTTT
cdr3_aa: CASSPGQWSGELFF

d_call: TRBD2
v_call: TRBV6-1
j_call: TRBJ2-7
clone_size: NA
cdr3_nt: TGTGCCAGCGAGTCCGTTGCGGGAGTGGGCGAGCAGTACTTC
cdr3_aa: CASESVAGVGEQYF

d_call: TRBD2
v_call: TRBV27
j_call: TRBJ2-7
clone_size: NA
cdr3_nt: TGTGCCAGCAGTTTAACGGGACTAGCGGGGCGTTACGAGCAGTACTTC
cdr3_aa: CASSLTGLAGRYEQYF

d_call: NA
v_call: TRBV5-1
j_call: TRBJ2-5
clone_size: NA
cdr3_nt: TGCGCCAGCAGCAAAAGACTGGGAGAGACCCAGTACTTC
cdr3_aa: CASSKRLGETQYF

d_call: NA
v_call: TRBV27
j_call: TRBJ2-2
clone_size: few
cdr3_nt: TGTGCCAGCAGTTTTTTCGGGACCCCTACGAACACCGGGGAGCTGTTTTTT
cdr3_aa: CASSFFGTPTNTGELFF

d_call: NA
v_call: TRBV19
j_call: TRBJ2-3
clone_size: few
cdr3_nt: TGTGCCAGTAGTATCCCCAGCGGAAGGAGCGATACGCAGTATTTT
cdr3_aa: CASSIPSGRSDTQYF

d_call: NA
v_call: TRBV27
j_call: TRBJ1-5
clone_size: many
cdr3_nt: TGTGCCAGCAGTTATGTCGGCCTAAATCAGCCCCAGCATTTT
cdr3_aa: CASSYVGLNQPQHF

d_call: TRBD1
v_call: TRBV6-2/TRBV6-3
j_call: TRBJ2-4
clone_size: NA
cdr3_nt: TGTGCCAGCAGCGACGGGACAGGGTTCAAAAACATTCAGTACTTC
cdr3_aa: CASSDGTGFKNIQYF

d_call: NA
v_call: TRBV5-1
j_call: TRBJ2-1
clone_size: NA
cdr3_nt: TGCGCCAGCAGCTTGGAGTTAACAGCGTCTGGGTACAATGAGCAGTTCTTC
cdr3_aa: CASSLELTASGYNEQFF

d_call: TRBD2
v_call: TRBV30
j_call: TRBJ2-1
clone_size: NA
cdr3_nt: TGTGCCTGGACCCCAGTGGAGCTAGCGGGAGGTCCATCCTACAATGAGCAGTTCTTC
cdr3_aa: CAWTPVELAGGPSYNEQFF

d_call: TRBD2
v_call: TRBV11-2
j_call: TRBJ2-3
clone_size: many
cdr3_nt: TGTGCCAGCAGTTCAGCGGGGGGACCAGATACGCAGTATTTT
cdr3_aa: CASSSAGGPDTQYF

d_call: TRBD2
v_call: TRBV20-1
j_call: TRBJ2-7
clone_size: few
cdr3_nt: TGCAGTACTAGCGGCGGCTCCTACGAGCAGTACTTC
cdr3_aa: CSTSGGSYEQYF

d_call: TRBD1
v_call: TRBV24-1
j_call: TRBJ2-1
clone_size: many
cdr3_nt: TGTGCCACCAGTGACCCCACAGGGGGCAACAATGAGCAGTTCTTC
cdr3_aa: CATSDPTGGNNEQFF

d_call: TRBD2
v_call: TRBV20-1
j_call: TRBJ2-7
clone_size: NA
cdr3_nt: TGCAGTGCTAGTGGGCTAGCGGCCTACGAGCAGTACTTC
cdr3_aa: CSASGLAAYEQYF

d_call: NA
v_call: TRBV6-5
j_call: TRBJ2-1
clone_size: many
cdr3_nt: TGTGCCAGCAGTTACTACGTTACGGAGGGCCAAAATGAGCAGTTCTTC
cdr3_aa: CASSYYVTEGQNEQFF

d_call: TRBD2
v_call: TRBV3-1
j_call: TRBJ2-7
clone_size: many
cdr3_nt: TGTGCCAGCAGCCAAGATCCCGGGACTAGTTACGAGCAGTACTTC
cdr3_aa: CASSQDPGTSYEQYF

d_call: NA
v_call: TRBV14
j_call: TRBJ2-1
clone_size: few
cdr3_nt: TGTGCCAGCAGCCAAGATCGTGGGAGTTACAATGAGCAGTTCTTC
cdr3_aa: CASSQDRGSYNEQFF

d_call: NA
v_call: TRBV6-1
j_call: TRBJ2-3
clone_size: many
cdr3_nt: TGTGCCAGCAGCCTGGCGGGACAGCCCCGCACAGATACGCAGTATTTT
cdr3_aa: CASSLAGQPRTDTQYF

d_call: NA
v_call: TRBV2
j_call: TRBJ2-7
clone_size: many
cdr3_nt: TGTGCCAGCACCATGGGGGGATCCCTCCGCGAGCAGTACTTC
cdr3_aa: CASTMGGSLREQYF

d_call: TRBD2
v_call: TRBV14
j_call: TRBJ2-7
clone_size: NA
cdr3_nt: TGTGCCAGCAGCCTACCGGGACTAGCGGGAGATGGCGAGCAGTACTTC
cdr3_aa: CASSLPGLAGDGEQYF

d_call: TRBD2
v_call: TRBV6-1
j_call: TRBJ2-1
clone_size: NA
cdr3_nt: TGTGCCAGCAAACTAGCGGGGGGGCGCCCCTACAATGAGCAGTTCTTC
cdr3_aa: CASKLAGGRPYNEQFF

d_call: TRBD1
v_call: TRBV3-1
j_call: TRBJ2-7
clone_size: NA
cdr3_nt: TGTGCCAGCAGCCCCGCAGGGGGCATTTACGAGCAGTACTTC
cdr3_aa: CASSPAGGIYEQYF

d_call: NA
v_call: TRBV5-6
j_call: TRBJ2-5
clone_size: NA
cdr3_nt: TGTGCCAGCAGCTTTGGTGTGAAGCTGGAGACCCAGTACTTC
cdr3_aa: CASSFGVKLETQYF

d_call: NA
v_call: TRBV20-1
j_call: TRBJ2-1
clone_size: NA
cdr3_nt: TGCAGTGCTAGCCCACTAGTTTCCTACAATGAGCAGTTCTTC
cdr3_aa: CSASPLVSYNEQFF

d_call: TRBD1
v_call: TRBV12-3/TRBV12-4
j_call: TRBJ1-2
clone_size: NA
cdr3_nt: TGTGCCAGCAGTTTACCAGGGGGCGCAAACTATGGCTACACCTTC
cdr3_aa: CASSLPGGANYGYTF

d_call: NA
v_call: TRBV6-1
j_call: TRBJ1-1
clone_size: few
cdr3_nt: TGTGCCAGCAGTGAAAGTCGGATGGGTCTGGGCACTGAAGCTTTCTTT
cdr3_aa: CASSESRMGLGTEAFF

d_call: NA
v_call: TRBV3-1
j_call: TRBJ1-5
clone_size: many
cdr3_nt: TGTGCCAGCAGCCAAGTGGCGGCAGACCAGCCCCAGCATTTT
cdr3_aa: CASSQVAADQPQHF

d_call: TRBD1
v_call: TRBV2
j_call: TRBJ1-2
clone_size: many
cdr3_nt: TGTGCCAGCAGCCTGGACAGGACACAAGTAGAGGGCTACACCTTC
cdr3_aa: CASSLDRTQVEGYTF

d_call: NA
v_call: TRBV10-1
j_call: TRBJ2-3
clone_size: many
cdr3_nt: TGCGCCAGCAGTGAGTCTGGTACAGGCCCGCAGTATTTT
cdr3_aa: CASSESGTGPQYF

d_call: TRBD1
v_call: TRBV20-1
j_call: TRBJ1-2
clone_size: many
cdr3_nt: TGCAGTGCTAGCAGGGACAGGGAGCGACCTTTTTATGGCTACACCTTC
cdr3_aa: CSASRDRERPFYGYTF

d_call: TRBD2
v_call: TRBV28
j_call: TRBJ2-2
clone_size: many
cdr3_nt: TGTGCCAGCAGTTCCCGAGCTAGCGGGAGGGTCGGGGAGCTGTTTTTT
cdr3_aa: CASSSRASGRVGELFF

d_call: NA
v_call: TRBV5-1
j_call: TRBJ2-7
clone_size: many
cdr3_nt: TGCGCCAGCAGCTTGGACCGAAACCCGGGGCCACAGTACTTC
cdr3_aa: CASSLDRNPGPQYF

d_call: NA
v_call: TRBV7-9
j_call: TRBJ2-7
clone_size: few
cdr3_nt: TGTGCCAGCAGGAAGACAGGTTACGAGCAGTACTTC
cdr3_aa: CASRKTGYEQYF

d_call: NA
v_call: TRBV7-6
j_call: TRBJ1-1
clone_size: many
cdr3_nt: TGTGCCAGCAGTTCCCCTCCCGGGACATCGAACACTGAAGCTTTCTTT
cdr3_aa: CASSSPPGTSNTEAFF

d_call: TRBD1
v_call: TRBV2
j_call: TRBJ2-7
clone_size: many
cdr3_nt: TGTGCCAGCAGGTTAGACAGGGGGATCGACGAGCAGTACTTC
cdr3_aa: CASRLDRGIDEQYF

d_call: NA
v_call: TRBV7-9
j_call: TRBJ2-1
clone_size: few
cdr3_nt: TGTGCCAGCAGCTCAATCACTGAGCAGTTCTTC
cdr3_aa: CASSSITEQFF

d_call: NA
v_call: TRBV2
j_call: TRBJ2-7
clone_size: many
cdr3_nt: TGTGCCAGCATCACGAGGAACGAGCAGTACTTC
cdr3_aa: CASITRNEQYF

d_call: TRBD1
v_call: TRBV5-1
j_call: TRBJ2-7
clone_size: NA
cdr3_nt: TGCGCCAGCAGCGGGACAGTGGGCTCCTGCGAGCAGTACTTC
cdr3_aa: CASSGTVGSCEQYF

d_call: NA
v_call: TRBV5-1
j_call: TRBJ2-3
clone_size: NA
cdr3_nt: TGCGCCAGCAGCCGGGGTGCCGGGATACCAGATACGCAGTATTTT
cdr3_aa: CASSRGAGIPDTQYF

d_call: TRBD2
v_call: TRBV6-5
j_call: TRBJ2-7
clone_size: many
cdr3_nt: TGTGCCAGCAGTTACGGGGCTGTAGGACTAGCGGGAGTCAACGAGCAGTACTTC
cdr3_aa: CASSYGAVGLAGVNEQYF

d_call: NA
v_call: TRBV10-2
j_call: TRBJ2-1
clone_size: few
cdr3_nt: TGCGCCAGCTTGGGGGGGGCGGGATACAATGAGCAGTTCTTC
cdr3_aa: CASLGGAGYNEQFF

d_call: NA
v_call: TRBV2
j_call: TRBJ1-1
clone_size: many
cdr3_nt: TGTGCCAGCAGGCTACAGCTTAACACTGAAGCTTTCTTT
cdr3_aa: CASRLQLNTEAFF

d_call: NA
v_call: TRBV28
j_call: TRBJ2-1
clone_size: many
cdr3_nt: TGTGCCAGCAGCCCCCCGACTCTACTCCATGGGAATGAGCAGTTCTTC
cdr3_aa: CASSPPTLLHGNEQFF

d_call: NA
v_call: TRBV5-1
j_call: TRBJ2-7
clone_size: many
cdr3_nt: TGCGCCAGCAGCTTGTACTCCTACGAGCAGTACTTC
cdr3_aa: CASSLYSYEQYF

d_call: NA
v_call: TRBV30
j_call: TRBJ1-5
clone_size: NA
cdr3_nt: TGTGCCTGGGGTGTAAATCAGCCCCAGCATTTT
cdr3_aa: CAWGVNQPQHF

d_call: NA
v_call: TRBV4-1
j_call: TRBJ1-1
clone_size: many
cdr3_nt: TGCGCCAGCAGCCACCCACTGAACACTGAAGCTTTCTTT
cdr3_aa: CASSHPLNTEAFF

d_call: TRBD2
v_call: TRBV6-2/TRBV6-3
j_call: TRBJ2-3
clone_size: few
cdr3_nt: TGTGCCAGCAGTTTTCCCTTCGGGCGGGAGAGCACAGATACGCAGTATTTT
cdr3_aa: CASSFPFGRESTDTQYF

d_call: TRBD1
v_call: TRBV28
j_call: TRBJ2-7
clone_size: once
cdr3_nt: TGTGCCAGCAGCCGACAGGGGGCCGGCGGGGACAGCGGAGCCCAATCCTACGAGCAGTACTTC
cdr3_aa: CASSRQGAGGDSGAQSYEQYF

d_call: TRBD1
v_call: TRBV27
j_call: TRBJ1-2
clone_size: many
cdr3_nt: TGTGCCAGCAGTTTATCGACAGGGTTATATGGCTACACCTTC
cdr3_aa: CASSLSTGLYGYTF

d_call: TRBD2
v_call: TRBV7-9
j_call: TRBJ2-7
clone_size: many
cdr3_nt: TGTGCCAGCAGTCACCGGACTAGCGGGAGGGAAACGACGCCCTACGAGCAGTACTTC
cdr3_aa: CASSHRTSGRETTPYEQYF

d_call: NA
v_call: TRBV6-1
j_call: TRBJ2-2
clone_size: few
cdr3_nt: TGTGCCAGCAGAAGAAGGGTAACAGTGGCCACCGGGGAGCTGTTTTTT
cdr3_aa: CASRRRVTVATGELFF

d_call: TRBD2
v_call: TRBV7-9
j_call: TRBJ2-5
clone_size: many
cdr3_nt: TGTGCCAGCAGCTCGCCCGGCGGGAGGTCAGAGACCCAGTACTTC
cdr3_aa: CASSSPGGRSETQYF